This T cell receptor beta chain comes out of a study of Ad26.COV2.S vaccination and SARS-CoV-2 variants. Turning to the study itself: Donor had been placed in the Ad26.COV2.S arm of the COV1001 trial. Participants got Ad26.COV2.S intramuscularly, once or twice 56 days apart.

Indicated treatment: 19 received Ad26.COV2.S at low or high dose, single or two shots; about 5 received placebo; per-sample allocation not given. Repertoires come from day 63 after the first vaccine or placebo injection. Only in-frame clones appear in the TCRdb table, and some are missing; sequencing was by immunoSEQ multiplex PCR. The table lists about 350,000 clones, around 89% of them singletons. Note on this clone: The target antigen is unknown.

Findings of the study overall: Measurements of TCR breadth and depth may have given underestimates of the total T cell responses.

Germline CDR1 SGHDN, CDR2 FVKESK. J gave up 1 base and V 3 bases, and 5 bases lay outside the gene matches. The CDR3 has 16 amino acids. The clonotype originates from a person between 18 and 59 years old who received the Ad26.COV2.S COVID-19 vaccine or a placebo. Sequencing was performed on peripheral blood, taken in a trial of Ad26.COV2.S vaccine versus placebo. The chain joins TRBV14 to TRBJ2-1, with TRBD2 matching 8 bases. The CDR3 sequence is CASSQRAGVSYNEQFF. CDR3 coding DNA: TGTGCCAGCAGCCAGAGAGCGGGAGTATCCTACAATGAGCAGTTCTTC. The variable domain in full, with the rest retrieved from reference TRBV14 and TRBJ2-1, is EAGVTQFPSHSVIEKGQTVTLRCDPISGHDNLYWYRRVMGKEIKFLLHFVKESKQDESGMPNNRFLAERTGGTYSTLKVQPAELEDSGVYFCASSQRAGVSYNEQFFGPGTRLTVL.